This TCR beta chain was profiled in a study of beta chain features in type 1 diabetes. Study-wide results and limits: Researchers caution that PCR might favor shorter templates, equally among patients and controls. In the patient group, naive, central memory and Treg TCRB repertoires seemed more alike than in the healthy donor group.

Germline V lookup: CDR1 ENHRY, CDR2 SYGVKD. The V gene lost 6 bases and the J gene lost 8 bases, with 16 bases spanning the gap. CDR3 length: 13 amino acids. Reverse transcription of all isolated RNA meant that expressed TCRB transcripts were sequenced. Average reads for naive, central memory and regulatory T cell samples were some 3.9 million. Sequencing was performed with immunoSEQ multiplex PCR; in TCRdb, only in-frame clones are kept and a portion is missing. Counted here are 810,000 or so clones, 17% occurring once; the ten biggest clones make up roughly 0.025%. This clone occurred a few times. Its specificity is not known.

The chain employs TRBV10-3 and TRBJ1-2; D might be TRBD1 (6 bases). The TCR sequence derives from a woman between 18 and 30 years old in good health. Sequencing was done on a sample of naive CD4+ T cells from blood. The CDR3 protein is CAIRGTTGEGYTF. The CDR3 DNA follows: TGTGCCATCAGGGGGACGACAGGCGAAGGCTACACCTTC.